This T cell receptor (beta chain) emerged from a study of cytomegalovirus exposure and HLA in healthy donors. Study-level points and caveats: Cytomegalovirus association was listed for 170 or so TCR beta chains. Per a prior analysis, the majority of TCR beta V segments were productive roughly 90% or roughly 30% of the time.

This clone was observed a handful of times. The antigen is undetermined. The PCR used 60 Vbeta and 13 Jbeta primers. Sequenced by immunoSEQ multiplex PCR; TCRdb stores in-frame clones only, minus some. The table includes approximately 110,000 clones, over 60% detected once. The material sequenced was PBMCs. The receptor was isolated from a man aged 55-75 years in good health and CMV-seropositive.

CDR3 coding DNA: TGTGCCAGCAGTTTACCCTTTAAAGAGCAGTACTTC. This sequence encodes CASSLPFKEQYF. The chain couples TRBV28 to TRBJ2-7, with D hard to call. V was clipped by 2 bases and J by 7 bases, with 9 bases between them. This CDR3 is 12 amino acids long. The germline gives CDR1 MDHEN, CDR2 SYDVKM.